This T cell receptor beta chain was recorded in a study of T cell repertoires in cytomegalovirus infection. At the level of the study: Through public TCR beta signatures, both CMV infection and matching HLA type were indicated.

This CDR3 is 17 amino acids long. The trim removed 1 base at V and 5 bases at J, leaving 10 bases unmatched. The germline V gene has CDR1 SGHVS and CDR2 FNYEAQ. This clonotype was detected many times. As yet, its antigen is unknown. TCRdb re-called the reads through MiXCR, storing one row per CDR3 protein. This table has roughly 920,000 distinct CDR3 sequences, roughly 31% appearing once. Sequencing used cultured CD8+ T cells from PBMCs, obtained from culture after CMV antigen stimulation. The receptor was derived from a human donor in good health (CMV status not recorded). Some clones in this sample may be carry-over from other donors' samples. The chain links TRBV7-6 to TRBJ1-1; 10 bases are a match to TRBD1. The CDR3 is CASSLGNGDRGRTEAFF. The CDR3 DNA reads TGTGCCAGCAGCTTAGGAAACGGCGACAGGGGGCGGACTGAAGCTTTCTTT.